Listed below are T cell receptor beta chains from one sample, sequenced in a study of T cells in Graves' hyperthyroidism and ophthalmopathy. TCRdb re-called the multiplex PCR reads with MiXCR, one entry per CDR3 protein. The sample holds more than 500,000 distinct CDR3 sequences, 40% to 50% seen once. What was sequenced was peripheral blood or thyroid tissue (not recorded which). These receptors were taken from an adult woman with Graves' disease, either hyperthyroidism or ophthalmopathy (not recorded which). CDR3s include the opening cysteine and the closing phenylalanine or tryptophan. The order of the fields is CDR3 DNA, CDR3 protein, D gene, J gene, V gene, clone size. The D gene is left open where the match is weak. Not every row has a clone size; where given, it reads once, few, many or a size class.

TGTGCCAGCAGTTACTCCCCCCGCAGGGATAGCAATCAGCCCCAGCATTTT CASSYSPRRDSNQPQHF NA TRBJ1-5 TRBV6-2/TRBV6-3 NA
TGTGCCAGTGCAAGGGGGAGGACCGGGGAGCTGTTTTTT CASARGRTGELFF NA TRBJ2-2 TRBV19 NA
TGTGCCAGCAGCCAGTCCGGGACAGGCTTCTCCTACGAGCAGTACTTC CASSQSGTGFSYEQYF TRBD1 TRBJ2-7 TRBV7-9 NA
TGTGCCAGCAGTTACTCATCGTGGGCCGGGCAAGAGACCCAGTACTTC CASSYSSWAGQETQYF NA TRBJ2-5 TRBV6-2/TRBV6-3 many
TGTGCCAGCAGCGGGAGGGAGGCGGGAAGAAACACCGGGAGGCTGTTTTTT CASSGREAGRNTGRLFF NA TRBJ2-2 TRBV9 NA
TGTGCCATCAGTGAGGGTCTCGGGGGGGGGCAAGAGACCCAGTACTTC CAISEGLGGGQETQYF TRBD2 TRBJ2-5 TRBV10-3 many
TGTGCCATCAGTCGGACTAGCGGGAGGGCCGGGGTTACTACGCAGTATTTT CAISRTSGRAGVTTQYF TRBD2 TRBJ2-3 TRBV10-3 NA
TGTGCCAGCAGCTCCGTAGGGACGAATGAAAAACTGTTTTTT CASSSVGTNEKLFF NA TRBJ1-4 TRBV7-8 NA
TGTGCCAGCAGCTCACGAAGGGAGGGGTACACTGAAGCTTTCTTT CASSSRREGYTEAFF NA TRBJ1-1 TRBV7-8 many
TGTGCCAGCGGGTCCCCATCGGGACAGTATAATTCACCCCTCCACTTT CASGSPSGQYNSPLHF TRBD1 TRBJ1-6 TRBV2 NA
TGTGCCAGCAGAAGGACAGGGACGGAGACCCAGTACTTC CASRRTGTETQYF TRBD1 TRBJ2-5 TRBV11-1 many
TGTGCCAGCAGCGAAAGACAGTTCGGAAACACTGAAGCTTTCTTT CASSERQFGNTEAFF NA TRBJ1-1 TRBV6-5 few
TGCAGCGTTGATGCGGGAGACTCTGGGGCCAACGTCCTGACTTTC CSVDAGDSGANVLTF TRBD2 TRBJ2-6 TRBV29-1 few
TGCAGTGCTATTCCACCGACTAGCGGGAGCTACGAGCAGTACTTC CSAIPPTSGSYEQYF TRBD2 TRBJ2-7 TRBV20-1 NA
NA CACSARGRLNEKLFF NA TRBJ1-4 TRBV2 NA
TGTGCCATCAGTGAGTCTGCCTACGAGCAGTACTTC CAISESAYEQYF NA TRBJ2-7 TRBV10-3 many
TGCAGCGTTGACCCGGGGCCAGATACGCAGTATTTT CSVDPGPDTQYF NA TRBJ2-3 TRBV29-1 few
TGTGCCAGCAGCCCAACGGACAGGTTTGAAGCTTTCTTT CASSPTDRFEAFF TRBD1 TRBJ1-1 TRBV12-3/TRBV12-4 NA
TGTGCCGGAAGGGAGAGTGGCACCATATATTTT CAGRESGTIYF NA TRBJ1-3 TRBV10-3 NA
TGCGCCAGCAGCTTGGGGACAGGTGACTATGGCTACACCTTC CASSLGTGDYGYTF TRBD1 TRBJ1-2 TRBV5-1 NA
TGTGCCACCAGCTCGGCGGGAGGGGCGAACACCGGGGAGCTGTTTTTT CATSSAGGANTGELFF TRBD2 TRBJ2-2 TRBV15 NA
TGCAGTGCTAGAGATTCCCCTAGCGACGAGCAGTACTTC CSARDSPSDEQYF NA TRBJ2-7 TRBV20-1 NA
TGCAGCTCCCCCGAAGGGGCAGGCCAAGAGACCCAGTACTTC CSSPEGAGQETQYF NA TRBJ2-5 TRBV29-1 NA
TGTGCCATCAGACAGACAGGCGAGAATCGAAATCAGCCCCAGCATTTT CAIRQTGENRNQPQHF NA TRBJ1-5 TRBV10-3 NA
TGTGCCAGCAGCGTAGCTACGGGACAGGGTAGGGATCAGCCCCAGCATTTT CASSVATGQGRDQPQHF TRBD1 TRBJ1-5 TRBV9 many
TGTGCCAGCAGCCAAGATGCGGTGTATGGCTACACCTTC CASSQDAVYGYTF NA TRBJ1-2 TRBV3-1 many